This TCR beta chain was identified in a study of neurological immune-mediated disorders. Indicated time point: longitudinal time-point 2. Each CDR3 protein is one row after TCRdb ran MiXCR on the 5' RACE reads. The data hold around 90,000 distinct CDR3 sequences, with approximately 13% observed a single time. This clonotype occurred many times. The CDR3 extends over 16 amino acids. The germline gives CDR1 MNHEY, CDR2 SMNVEV (reference sequence). Trimming left V 1 base short and J 2 bases short, with 14 bases between. Sequencing was done on a sample of PBMCs. The sequence was collected from a female donor with HTLV-1-associated myelopathy (HAM/TSP). The V and J genes are TRBV27 and TRBJ1-2; a possible D gene is TRBD1 (6 bases). This CDR3 is CASSLYRDTSNYGYTF. CDR3 bases: TGTGCCAGCAGTTTATACCGGGACACCTCGAACTATGGCTACACCTTC.